In this sample, the clone carrying this TCR beta chain turned up many times. Its specificity is unknown. The V gene's germline CDR1 is PRHDT and CDR2 FYEKMQ (reference sequence). The CDR3 consists of 16 residues. V gave up 1 base and J gave up 5 bases, with 18 bases separating them. The data are from a study of T cells in Graves' hyperthyroidism and ophthalmopathy. Study observations and caveats: Also found in blood were most expanded thyroid clonotypes above 0.001.

Patients aged 18 to 65 had newly diagnosed hyperthyroidism of under 2 months' duration. Out of approximately 10 ml of fresh peripheral blood came the PBMCs. Regions amplified from RNA transcripts were the TCR beta CDR3 regions. Initially, a first-round RT-PCR of the TCR CDR3 employed the HTBI primer set. In TCRdb, the multiplex PCR reads were re-called with MiXCR into one record per CDR3 protein. The sample contains 340,000 or so distinct CDR3 sequences, 15% to 20% of which appear only once. This clonotype originated in a woman in her forties or fifties with Graves' hyperthyroidism. The material sequenced was blood. The chain recombines TRBV13 with TRBJ2-7; either TRBD1 or TRBD2 may supply D (5 bases each). CDR3 in amino acids: CASSLALVSQGDEQYF. DNA of the CDR3: TGTGCCAGCAGCTTAGCACTAGTCTCCCAGGGCGACGAGCAGTACTTC. Using reference TRBV13 and TRBJ2-7 for the parts outside the CDR3, the full variable domain is AAGVIQSPRHLIKEKRETATLKCYPIPRHDTVYWYQQGPGQDPQFLISFYEKMQSDKGSIPDRFSAQQFSDYHSELNMSSLELGDSALYFCASSLALVSQGDEQYFGPGTRLTVT.